Presented here are 20 T cell receptor beta chains from one specimen sequenced in a study of monozygotic twins with cystic fibrosis. The assay was immunoSEQ multiplex PCR, and TCRdb's table has in-frame clones only and misses some. The repertoire holds fewer than 30,000 clones, with around four fifths as singletons. Sequenced: blood. These receptor sequences come from a girl aged 2 to 9 with cystic fibrosis.

The chain combines TRBV6-1 with TRBJ1-3; no reliable D call. The germline V gene encodes CDR1 MNHNS and CDR2 SASEGT. Trimming removed 6 bases from V and 2 bases from J, with 11 bases in between. CDR3 size: 14 residues. CDR3: CASSGGRAGNTIYF. The CDR3, as DNA: TGTGCCAGCAGCGGCGGGAGGGCTGGAAACACCATATATTTT.

V usage is TRBV10-2 and J usage is TRBJ2-5; possibly TRBD2 for D (6 bases). Trimming stripped 8 bases from V and 1 base from J, with 26 bases between. This CDR3 comprises 18 residues. Germline V lookup: CDR1 WSHSY, CDR2 SAAADI. The CDR3, as DNA: TGCGCCAGCCGCCCGGTCGGCTCCATGGGCGGGGCCCAAGAGACCCAGTACTTC. Amino acid sequence: CASRPVGSMGGAQETQYF.

In this sample, this clone turned up a few times. This chain links TRBV27 with TRBJ1-2; 9 bases fit TRBD1. Trimming cost V 5 bases and J 6 bases; bases outside gene matches: 7. This CDR3 region has 14 residues. Germline V lookup: CDR1 MNHEY, CDR2 SMNVEV (reference sequence). CDR3: CASSLHRTGDGYTF. The CDR3 nucleotides read TGTGCCAGCAGTCTCCACCGGACAGGGGATGGCTACACCTTC.

The J gene is TRBJ1-2, the V gene TRBV28, with a weak D call TRBD1 (5 bases). V was trimmed by 6 bases and J by 2 bases, leaving 7 bases between them. The CDR3 loop spans 12 amino acids. The germline gives CDR1 MDHEN, CDR2 SYDVKM. The CDR3 DNA sequence: TGTGCCAGCAGCCCAGGGAACTATGGCTACACCTTC. Translation gives CASSPGNYGYTF.

The chain recombines TRBV6-6 with TRBJ2-1; 10 nucleotides line up with TRBD2. In germline, CDR1 is MNHNY, CDR2 SVGAGI (reference sequence). The CDR3 length is 14 residues. V dropped 5 bases and J dropped 4; count of bases not matched to a gene: 2. The chain's CDR3 is CASSRTSGYNEQFF. Here the CDR3 DNA reads TGTGCCAGCAGTCGGACTAGCGGATACAATGAGCAGTTCTTC.

This clone was seen a handful of times. The chain employs TRBV5-4 and TRBJ2-7; 11 bases align to TRBD2. V dropped 4 bases and J dropped 3; count of bases not matched to a gene: 6. This CDR3 contains 15 residues. Germline CDR1 reads SGHNT; CDR2 reads YYREEE (reference sequence). This CDR3 reads CASSPIAGGSYEQYF. CDR3 DNA sequence: TGTGCCAGCAGCCCGATAGCGGGAGGGAGCTACGAGCAGTACTTC.

This sequence joins TRBV5-4 and TRBJ1-1; 7 bases fit TRBD1. The CDR3 spans 16 residues. Germline V gives CDR1 SGHNT, CDR2 YYREEE (reference sequence). V dropped 2 bases and J dropped 6; count of bases not matched to a gene: 13. In DNA, the CDR3 is TGTGCCAGCAGCTTATCGTTTCAGGGGGGAATCGCTGAAGCTTTCTTT. Its translation is CASSLSFQGGIAEAFF.

CDR3: CASRRGNEQFF. The CDR3 DNA follows: TGTGCCAGCAGGAGGGGCAATGAGCAGTTCTTC. The V gene is TRBV9, the J gene TRBJ2-1; D assignment may be TRBD1 or TRBD2 (5 bases each). The CDR3 contains 11 residues. The V end lost 5 bases, the J end lost 6 bases, and 6 bases lay between the germline ends. The germline CDR1 and CDR2 sequences are SGDLS and YYNGEE.

The sample holds one count of this clone. V is TRBV5-1 and J is TRBJ2-3; 7 nucleotides align to TRBD1. This CDR3 has 14 amino acids. With 4 bases clipped from V and 2 bases from J, the junction kept 4 bases outside the gene matches. CDR1 SGHRS and CDR2 YFSETQ come from the germline V gene. This CDR3 reads CASSTGQTTDTQYF. Written as DNA, the CDR3 is TGCGCCAGCAGCACGGGACAGACCACAGATACGCAGTATTTT.

This chain connects TRBV7-2 to TRBJ2-3; D is undetermined. Trimming cost V 1 base and J 0 bases, with 5 bases left between them. Germline CDR1 is SGHTA and CDR2 is FQGNSA. The CDR3 covers 14 residues. This CDR3 is CASSLGFSTDTQYF. The CDR3 nucleotides are TGTGCCAGCAGCTTAGGCTTCAGCACAGATACGCAGTATTTT.

The chain links TRBV5-1 to TRBJ2-7; D remains ambiguous. This CDR3 spans 13 amino acids. The V gene's germline CDR1 is SGHRS and CDR2 YFSETQ. Trimming removed 9 bases from V and 0 bases from J, with 13 bases in between. Here the CDR3 DNA reads TGCGCCACCTCGGTTGGAGCCTCCTACGAGCAGTACTTC. Protein sequence: CATSVGASYEQYF.

V gene TRBV6-1 combines with J gene TRBJ1-2; unclear D gene. With 1 base removed from V and 6 bases from J, the gap between germline ends came to 12 bases. The CDR3 is made up of 14 amino acids. Per the germline V gene, CDR1 is MNHNS and CDR2 is SASEGT. The chain's CDR3 is CASSEGPREHGYTF. CDR3 DNA sequence: TGTGCCAGCAGTGAAGGACCGAGAGAGCATGGCTACACCTTC.

This rearrangement joins TRBV9 to TRBJ1-4; 9 nucleotides line up with TRBD1. The CDR3 sequence is 15 residues long. Germline lookup yields CDR1 SGDLS and CDR2 YYNGEE. Trimming cost V 2 bases and J 6 bases; bases outside gene matches: 5. The CDR3 protein is CASSVGGQGDEKLFF. CDR3 bases: TGTGCCAGCAGCGTCGGGGGACAGGGCGATGAAAAACTGTTTTTT.

The rearrangement uses TRBV7-8 and TRBJ2-7, with 8 bases lining up with TRBD2. Germline V gene sequence: CDR1 SGHVS, CDR2 FQNEAQ. CDR3 length: 15 residues. V was pared by 2 bases and J by 5 bases, with 8 bases of the junction left unmatched. The DNA of the CDR3 is TGTGCCAGCAGCTTATTTGAAGCGGGAGTCGACGAGCAGTACTTC. Translating gives CASSLFEAGVDEQYF.

The rearrangement joins TRBV9 to TRBJ2-2, with D maybe TRBD2 (5 bases). The CDR3 is 16 amino acids. Trimming stripped 3 bases from V and 4 bases from J, with 16 bases between. CDR1 is SGDLS, CDR2 YYNGEE, per germline. The CDR3 DNA is TGTGCCAGCAGCGGAAGATATGGGAGTGGCACCGGGGAGCTGTTTTTT. The encoded protein is CASSGRYGSGTGELFF.

The chain combines TRBV5-1 with TRBJ2-1; 14 nucleotides align to TRBD2. The V segment lost 4 bases and the J segment 3 bases; nucleotides outside the gene matches: 6. The CDR3 length is 17 residues. Germline V gene lookup returns CDR1 SGHRS and CDR2 YFSETQ. The CDR3 region is CASSTGTSGSFYNEQFF. DNA for the CDR3: TGCGCCAGCAGCACAGGGACTAGCGGGAGTTTCTACAATGAGCAGTTCTTC.

The chain uses TRBV19 and TRBJ1-2; D is ambiguous. V was trimmed by 5 bases and J by 8 bases, leaving 15 bases between them. The CDR3 has 13 residues. Germline CDR1 LNHDA, CDR2 SQIVND (reference sequence). CDR3 nucleotides: TGTGCCAGTAGTGTCCCACAGAGACGGGGCTACACCTTC. Its translation: CASSVPQRRGYTF.

This clone was counted a single time. The chain couples TRBV30 to TRBJ1-1; 9 nucleotides line up with TRBD1. Germline values: CDR1 GTSNPN, CDR2 SVGIG (reference sequence). V lost 1 base and J lost 8; bases outside the gene matches: 5. The CDR3 length is 13 residues. The CDR3 DNA follows: TGTGCCTGGAGTGCGGGACAGGGACACGAAGCTTTCTTT. This translates into CAWSAGQGHEAFF.

This chain connects TRBV4-1 to TRBJ1-2; 10 bases match TRBD1. Trimming cost V 0 bases and J 7 bases; bases outside gene matches: 5. This CDR3 is 15 amino acids long. The germline V gene encodes CDR1 MGHRA and CDR2 YSYEKL. DNA for the CDR3: TGCGCCAGCAGCCAAGAGGGGACAGGGGAGATTGGCTACACCTTC. This codes for CASSQEGTGEIGYTF.

This chain uses TRBV9 with TRBJ1-1; D gene ambiguous. Trimming shortened V by 4 bases and J by 4 bases, and 17 bases separated the two germline ends. Germline V lookup: CDR1 SGDLS, CDR2 YYNGEE. The CDR3 is 15 amino acids. CDR3 protein: CASSLLDTPGTEAFF. DNA for the CDR3: TGTGCCAGCAGCCTCCTAGACACCCCGGGCACTGAAGCTTTCTTT.